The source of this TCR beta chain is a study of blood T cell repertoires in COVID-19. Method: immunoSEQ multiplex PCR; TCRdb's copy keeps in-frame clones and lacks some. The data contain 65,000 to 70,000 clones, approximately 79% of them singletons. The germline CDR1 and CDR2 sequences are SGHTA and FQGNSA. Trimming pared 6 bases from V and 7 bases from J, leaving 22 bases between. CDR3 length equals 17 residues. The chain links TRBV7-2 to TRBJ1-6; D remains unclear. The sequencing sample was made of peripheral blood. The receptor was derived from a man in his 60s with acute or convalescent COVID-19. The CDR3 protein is CASSPWALASLNSPLHF. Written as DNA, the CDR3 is TGTGCCAGCAGTCCTTGGGCCCTGGCCTCTCTGAATTCACCCCTCCACTTT.